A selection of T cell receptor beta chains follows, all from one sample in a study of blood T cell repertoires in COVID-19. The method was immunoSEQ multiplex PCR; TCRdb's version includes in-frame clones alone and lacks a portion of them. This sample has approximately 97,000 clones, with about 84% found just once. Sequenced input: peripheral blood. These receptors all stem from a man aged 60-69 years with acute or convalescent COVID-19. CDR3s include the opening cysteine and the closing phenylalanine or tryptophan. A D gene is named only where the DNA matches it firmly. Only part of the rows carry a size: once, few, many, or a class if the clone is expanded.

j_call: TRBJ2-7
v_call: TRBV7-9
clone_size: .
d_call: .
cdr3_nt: TGTGCCAGCAGCCGAGGGAACGAGCAGTACTTC
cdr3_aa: CASSRGNEQYF

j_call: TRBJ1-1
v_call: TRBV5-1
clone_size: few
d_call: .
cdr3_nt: TGCGCCAGCAGCCTCGGGTTCAACACTGAAGCTTTCTTT
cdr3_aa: CASSLGFNTEAFF

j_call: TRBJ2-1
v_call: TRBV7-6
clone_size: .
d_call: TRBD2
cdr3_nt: TGTGCCAGCAGCTTACGGGTGGTTGGGACTAGCCTTTACAATGAGCAGTTCTTC
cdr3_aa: CASSLRVVGTSLYNEQFF

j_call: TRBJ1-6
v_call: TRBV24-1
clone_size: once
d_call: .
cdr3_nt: TGTGCCACCAGTGATTTAATGGATAGAGCGCCGCATAATTCACCCCTCCACTTT
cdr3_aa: CATSDLMDRAPHNSPLHF

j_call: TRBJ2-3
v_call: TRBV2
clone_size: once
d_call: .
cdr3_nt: TGTGCCAGCAGTGACTACAGGATTAGCACAGATACGCAGTATTTT
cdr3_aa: CASSDYRISTDTQYF

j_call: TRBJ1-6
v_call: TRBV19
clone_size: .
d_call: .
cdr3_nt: TGTGCCAGTAGTATTTCGGGACAAAGATCTTCACCCCTCCACTTT
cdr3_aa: CASSISGQRSSPLHF

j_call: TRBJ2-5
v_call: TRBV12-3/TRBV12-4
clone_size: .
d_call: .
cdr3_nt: TGTGCCAGCAGTTTACAGGGATGGGAGACCCAGTACTTC
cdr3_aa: CASSLQGWETQYF

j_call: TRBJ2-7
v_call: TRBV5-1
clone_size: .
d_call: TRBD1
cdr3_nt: TGCGCCAGCAGCTTACAGGGGTACCACGAGCAGTACTTC
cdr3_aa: CASSLQGYHEQYF

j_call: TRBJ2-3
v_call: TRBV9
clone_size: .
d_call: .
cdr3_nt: TGTGCCAGCAGCGCGGTGGGACAAACAGATACGCAGTATTTT
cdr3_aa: CASSAVGQTDTQYF

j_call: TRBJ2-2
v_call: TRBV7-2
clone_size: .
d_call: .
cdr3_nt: TGTGCCAGCAGCAGAACAGGTATCAACACCGGGGAGCTGTTTTTT
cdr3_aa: CASSRTGINTGELFF

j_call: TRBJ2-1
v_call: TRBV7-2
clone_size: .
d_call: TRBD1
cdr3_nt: TGTGCCAGCAGCATTACAGGGGCCGCAATCAACAATGAGCAGTTCTTC
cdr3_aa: CASSITGAAINNEQFF

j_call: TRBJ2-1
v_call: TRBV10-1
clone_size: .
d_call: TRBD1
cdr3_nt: TGCGCCAGCAGCGATCCGGGACAGGGAATCGGCAATGAGCAGTTCTTC
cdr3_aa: CASSDPGQGIGNEQFF

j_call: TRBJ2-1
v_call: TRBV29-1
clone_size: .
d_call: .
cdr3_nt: TGCAGCGCCCCCATTTCTGGTAGCGGAGGCAGGGAGCAGTTCTTC
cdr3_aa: CSAPISGSGGREQFF

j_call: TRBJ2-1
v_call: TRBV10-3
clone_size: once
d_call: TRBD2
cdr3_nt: TGTGCCATCAGGGGACTAGCGGAGTCCAATGAGCAGTTCTTC
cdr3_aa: CAIRGLAESNEQFF

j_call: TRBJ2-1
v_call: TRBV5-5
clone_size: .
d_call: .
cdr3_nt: TGTGCCAGCAGCTTGTCGAGCGGGCCACGCTACAATGAGCAGTTCTTC
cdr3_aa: CASSLSSGPRYNEQFF

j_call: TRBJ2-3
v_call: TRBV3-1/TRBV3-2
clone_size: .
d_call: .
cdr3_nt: TGTGCCAGCAGCCGGGGCAGGGAAACTACAGATACGCAGTATTTT
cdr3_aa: CASSRGRETTDTQYF

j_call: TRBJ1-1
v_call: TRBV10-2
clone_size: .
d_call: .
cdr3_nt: TGCGCCAGCAGCAGGAACATGAACACTGAAGCTTTCTTT
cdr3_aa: CASSRNMNTEAFF

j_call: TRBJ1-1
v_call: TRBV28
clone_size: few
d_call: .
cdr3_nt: TGTGCCACCATCCGATCGGTGAACACTGAAGCTTTCTTT
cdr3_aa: CATIRSVNTEAFF

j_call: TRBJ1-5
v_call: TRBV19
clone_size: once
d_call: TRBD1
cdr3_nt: TGTGCCAGTAGGCTTGACAGGGGGCGTCAGCCCCAGCATTTT
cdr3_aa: CASRLDRGRQPQHF

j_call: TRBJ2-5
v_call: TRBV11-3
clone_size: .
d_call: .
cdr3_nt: TGTGCCAGCAGCTTAGATCCTTACGGGACCCAGTACTTC
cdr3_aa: CASSLDPYGTQYF

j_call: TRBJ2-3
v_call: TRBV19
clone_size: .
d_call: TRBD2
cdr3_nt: TGTGCCAGTAGTCCTAGCGGGTACACAGATACGCAGTATTTT
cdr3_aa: CASSPSGYTDTQYF

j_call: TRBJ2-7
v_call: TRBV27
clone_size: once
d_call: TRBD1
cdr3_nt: TGTGCCAGCAGTTCTAGAATCGGGACAGGAATCTACGAGCAGTACTTC
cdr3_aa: CASSSRIGTGIYEQYF

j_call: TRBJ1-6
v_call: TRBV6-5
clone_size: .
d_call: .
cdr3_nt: TGTGCCTCAATAGGAGGGTATAATTCACCCCTCCACTTT
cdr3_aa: CASIGGYNSPLHF

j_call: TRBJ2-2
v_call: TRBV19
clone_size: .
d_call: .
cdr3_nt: TGTGCCAGTAGTACAGGCGGACAAATATACACCGGGGAGCTGTTTTTT
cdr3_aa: CASSTGGQIYTGELFF

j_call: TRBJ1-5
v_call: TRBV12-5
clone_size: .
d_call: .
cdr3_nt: TGTGCTAGTGGTTTTGGCGGACAGCCCCAGCATTTT
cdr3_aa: CASGFGGQPQHF

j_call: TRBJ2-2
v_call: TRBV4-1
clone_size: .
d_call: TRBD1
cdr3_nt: TGCGCCAGCAGCCAAGTCCTTAGAACGACAGGGTTGTTTTTCGGGGAGCTGTTTTTT
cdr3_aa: CASSQVLRTTGLFFGELFF

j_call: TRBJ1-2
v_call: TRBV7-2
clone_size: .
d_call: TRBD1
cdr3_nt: TGTGCCAGCAGCCTAAACATCGGGACAGGGGGCTTCTATGGCTACACCTTC
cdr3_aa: CASSLNIGTGGFYGYTF